This T cell receptor beta chain comes out of a study of early T cells in non-severe SARS-CoV-2 infection. Germline loops: CDR1 SEHNR, CDR2 FQNEAQ (reference sequence). V shed 5 bases and J shed 4 bases, with 19 bases lying between them. The CDR3 covers 16 residues. Attachment of unique molecular identifiers was made to individual cDNA molecules. TCRdb re-called the 5' RACE reads through MiXCR, storing one row per CDR3 protein. The sample records under 35,000 distinct CDR3 sequences, 5.5% to 8% being singletons. The TCR originated in an adult who was a healthcare worker with PCR-confirmed SARS-CoV-2 infection or an uninfected control (not recorded which). Sequencing was done on a sample of whole blood. This chain uses TRBV7-9 with TRBJ2-3, with D possibly matching TRBD2 (5 bases). The CDR3 loop reads CASSQRGSLLADTQYF. The CDR3, as DNA: TGTGCCAGCAGCCAGCGAGGGTCCCTATTAGCAGATACGCAGTATTTT.